This T cell receptor (beta chain) was observed in a study of blood T cell repertoires in COVID-19. Study-wide context: The origin of the acute and convalescent COVID-19 samples was the United States, Italy and Spain.

Germline-derived CDR1 and CDR2 are SGHNT and YYREEE (reference sequence). V shed 3 bases, J shed 4 bases, and the junction held 7 bases outside the gene matches. The CDR3 covers 16 residues. Using immunoSEQ multiplex PCR, the repertoire was profiled, and TCRdb retains in-frame clones only, with some absent. The data hold approximately 110,000 clones, with 75% to 85% observed a single time. The genes are TRBV5-4 and TRBJ1-2; 12 bases fit TRBD1. The receptor was derived from a woman in her 70s with acute or convalescent COVID-19. Sequenced input: peripheral blood. The CDR3: CASSWGTGGFRYGYTF. The DNA of the CDR3 is TGTGCCAGCAGCTGGGGGACAGGGGGCTTCCGCTATGGCTACACCTTC.